This T cell receptor (beta chain) was recorded in a study of Ad26.COV2.S vaccination and SARS-CoV-2 variants. The assay was immunoSEQ multiplex PCR, and TCRdb's table has in-frame clones only and misses some. The table has around 450,000 clones, approximately 90% seen once. The treatment is: about 20 received Ad26.COV2.S at low or high dose, single or two shots; five or six received placebo; per-sample allocation not given. Collection of the samples took place on day 63 after the first injection of vaccine or placebo. Donor was an adult aged 18-55 years in Boston. Vaccination used an Ad26 vector expressing Wuhan-strain SARS-CoV-2 spike. Germline V CDR1 and CDR2: KGHSH, LQKENI. The CDR3 consists of 15 residues. V dropped 6 bases and J dropped 8; count of bases not matched to a gene: 10.

Sample: peripheral blood, taken in a trial of Ad26.COV2.S vaccine versus placebo. The chain employs TRBV18 and TRBJ2-1; 10 nucleotides align to TRBD1. The receptor comes from a person between 18 and 60 years old who received the Ad26.COV2.S COVID-19 vaccine or a placebo. CDR3 nucleotides: TGTGCCAGCTCGCGCGGACAGGGGGACGGGGATGAGCAGTTCTTC. Translation gives CASSRGQGDGDEQFF.